The source of this T cell receptor (beta chain) is a study of long-term antiretroviral therapy in people with HIV. Turning to the study itself: The earliest specimens came about a decade ahead of the 2015 immediate-ART recommendation. Study observations and caveats: The repertoire was dominated at all time points by clones expanded before ART.

Regarding this clone: The antigen is not known.

Version v3.0 of the immunoSEQ assay was performed at survey level. Clones were read by immunoSEQ multiplex PCR, and TCRdb kept only the in-frame ones, dropping some. The sample includes roughly 31,000 clones, approximately 91% seen only once; the top ten take roughly 7%. V dropped 5 bases and J dropped 0 bases, with 13 bases sitting between them. Germline CDR1 is SGHAT and CDR2 is FQNNGV. The CDR3 has 15 amino acids. The source is a man aged 45-60 years with HIV. The chain links TRBV11-2 to TRBJ1-1; D might be TRBD1 (5 bases). The sequences come from unsorted PBMCs, collected approximately 5 years before starting antiretroviral therapy. DNA of the CDR3: TGTGCCAGCAGCCCGGCGGGGACCTTGAACACTGAAGCTTTCTTT. It yields the protein CASSPAGTLNTEAFF.